The clone carrying this TCR beta chain was observed many times. Its antigen is unknown. PCR involved 60 Vbeta and 13 Jbeta primers. TCRdb keeps only in-frame clones here, not all; method: immunoSEQ multiplex PCR. Of tens of thousands of clones in the sample, around 78% were seen once. The V gene end was trimmed by 0 bases and the J gene end by 7 bases; junction bases not matched to a gene: 8. Germline values: CDR1 SGHNT, CDR2 YYREEE (reference sequence). This CDR3 is built from 16 residues. The data are from a study of cytomegalovirus exposure and HLA in healthy donors. Study results and limitations: Later analysis identified 16,000 or so TCR beta sequences associated with HLA alleles, using a false discovery rate threshold of 0.05. The authors considered a cluster of highly shared sequence variants likely to be a sequencing artifact.

When sampled, the donors appeared nominally healthy, though they likely had unrecorded immune exposures. This TCR derives from a male donor in good health and CMV-seropositive. Sequenced sample: PBMCs. V gene TRBV5-4 combines with J gene TRBJ2-7; TRBD2 aligns across 12 bases. CDR3 sequence reads: CASSLGLAGVKEEQYF. For the CDR3, the DNA is TGTGCCAGCAGCTTGGGACTAGCGGGAGTAAAGGAGGAGCAGTACTTC.